The text below deals with one TCR beta chain. Its binding antigen is unknown. Base qualities are not recorded, but no much larger clone differs from it by a single base. These data are taken from a study of blood T cell repertoires in COVID-19 (dated by TCRdb to 2018 to 2020). In the study overall: Samples covering the acute and convalescent phases of COVID-19 were provided by collaborators in the United States, Italy and Spain. Where available, HLA class I and class II types were taken from metadata supplied by the sample provider and were not determined by assay-based typing. The repertoires were released in a freely available public database intended as a resource for research on the immune response to SARS-CoV-2. The prospective study material was composed of cDNA or gDNA derived from T cells, B-cell-depleted T cells, or PBMCs. The samples were drawn from the first 160 participants of the ongoing ImmuneRACE study and from 1,254 subjects provided by 6 global collaborators. Subjects who had been exposed to COVID-19, were actively infected with it, or had recovered from it provided the deeply sampled blood TCRbeta repertoires that made up the dataset. The sample metadata nearly always contained a de-identified subject ID, COVID-19 status, age in years and sex. On the study overall, not on this receptor specifically: How much clinical and demographic metadata was included differed by source and by participant, and the metadata was provided uncurated.

TCRbeta CDR3 regions were amplified from genomic DNA by means of the immunoSEQ Assay, a bias-controlled multiplex PCR. The authors' analysis ran thus. Nucleated cell counts per sample were estimated from amplification of reference gene primers within the assay. To quantify the absolute abundance of each unique TCRbeta CDR3 rearrangement, sequence reads were collapsed and filtered. For each sample, productive Simpson clonality was calculated as the square root of Simpson's diversity index over productive rearrangements. In its TCRdb copy, this immuneACCESS table keeps in-frame sequences only and misses some clones. Where compared with another copy, unresolved V genes explain less than half of these, and the others have no known cause. V, J and clone size are those of that table, while D and trimming were read from the DNA. In this sample the table shows some 140,000 clones, roughly 78% of which occur a single time. Roughly 1.7% of the sample is taken by the ten largest.

Whole blood was collected in K2EDTA tubes by collaborating institutions according to the institutions' own protocols. For TCRbeta analysis, collaborator samples were shipped as frozen whole blood, as isolated PBMCs, or as DNA extracted from either sample type. Sequences were obtained from peripheral blood. The TCR was taken from an elderly man with acute or convalescent COVID-19.

The CDR3 loop reads CASSSDPTANYGYTF. In nucleotides, the sequence is TGTGCCAGCAGCTCGGACCCGACAGCTAACTATGGCTACACCTTC. The chain links TRBV5-6 with TRBJ1-2, with TRBD1 tentatively as D gene (5 bases match). The CDR3 starts with the cysteine, ends with the phenylalanine, and has 15 residues. Only the CDR3 DNA is retained, 45 bases long and in frame from the first base. In the germline V gene, CDR1 corresponds to SGHDT and CDR2 to YYEEEE. V is clipped by 3 bases and J by 0 bases, and the sequence between their germline boundaries is 12 bases long.